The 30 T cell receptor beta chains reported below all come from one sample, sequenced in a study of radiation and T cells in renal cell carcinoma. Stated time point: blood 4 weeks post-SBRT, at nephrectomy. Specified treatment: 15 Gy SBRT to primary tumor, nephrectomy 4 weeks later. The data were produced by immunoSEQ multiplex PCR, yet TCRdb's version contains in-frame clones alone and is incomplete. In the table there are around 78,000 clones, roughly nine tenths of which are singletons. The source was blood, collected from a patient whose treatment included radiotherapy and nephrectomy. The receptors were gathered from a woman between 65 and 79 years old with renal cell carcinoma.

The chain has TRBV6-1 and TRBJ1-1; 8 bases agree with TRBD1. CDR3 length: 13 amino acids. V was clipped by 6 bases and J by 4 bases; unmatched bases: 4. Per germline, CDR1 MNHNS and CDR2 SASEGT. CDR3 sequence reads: CASRGQDGTEAFF. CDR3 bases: TGTGCCAGCAGGGGACAGGATGGCACTGAAGCTTTCTTT.

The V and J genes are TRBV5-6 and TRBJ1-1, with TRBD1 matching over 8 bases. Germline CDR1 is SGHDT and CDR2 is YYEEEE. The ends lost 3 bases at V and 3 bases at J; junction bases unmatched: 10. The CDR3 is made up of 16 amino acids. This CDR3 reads CASSYRTGNSYTEAFF. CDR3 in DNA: TGTGCCAGCAGCTACCGGACAGGGAATTCGTACACTGAAGCTTTCTTT.

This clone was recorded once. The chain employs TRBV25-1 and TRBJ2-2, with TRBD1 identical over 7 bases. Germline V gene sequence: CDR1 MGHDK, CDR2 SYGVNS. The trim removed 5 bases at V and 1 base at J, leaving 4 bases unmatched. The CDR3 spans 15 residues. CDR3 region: CASSKRTGNTGELFF. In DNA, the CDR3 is TGTGCCAGCAGTAAACGGACAGGGAACACCGGGGAGCTGTTTTTT. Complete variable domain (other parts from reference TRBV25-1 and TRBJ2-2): EADIYQTPRYLVIGTGKKITLECSQTMGHDKMYWYQQDPGMELHLIHYSYGVNSTEKGDLSSESTVSRIRTEHFPLTLESARPSHTSQYLCASSKRTGNTGELFFGEGSRLTVL.

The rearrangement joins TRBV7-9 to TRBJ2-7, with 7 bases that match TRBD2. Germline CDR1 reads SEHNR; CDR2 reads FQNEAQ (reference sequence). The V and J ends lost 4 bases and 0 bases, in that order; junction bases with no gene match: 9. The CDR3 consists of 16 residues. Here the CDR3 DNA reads TGTGCCAGCAGCTGGAGGGAGCGGGGAGCCTCCTACGAGCAGTACTTC. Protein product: CASSWRERGASYEQYF.

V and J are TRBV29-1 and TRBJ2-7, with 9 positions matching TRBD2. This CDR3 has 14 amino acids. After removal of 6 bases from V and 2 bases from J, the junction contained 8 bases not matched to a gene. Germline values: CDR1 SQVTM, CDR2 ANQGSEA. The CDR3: CSVAGGGSPYEQYF. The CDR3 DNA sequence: TGCAGCGTGGCGGGAGGGGGGAGTCCCTACGAGCAGTACTTC.

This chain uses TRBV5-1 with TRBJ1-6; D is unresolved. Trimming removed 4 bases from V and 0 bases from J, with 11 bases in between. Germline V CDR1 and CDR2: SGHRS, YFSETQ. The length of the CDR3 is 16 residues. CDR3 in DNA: TGCGCCAGCAGCCAAGAGGAGAGCTCCTATAATTCACCCCTCCACTTT. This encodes CASSQEESSYNSPLHF.

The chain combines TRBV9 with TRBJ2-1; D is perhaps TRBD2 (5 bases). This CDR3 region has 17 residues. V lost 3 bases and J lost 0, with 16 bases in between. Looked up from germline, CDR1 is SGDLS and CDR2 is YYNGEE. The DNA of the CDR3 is TGTGCCAGCAGCGCCCCTTCCCGAGGGAGCTCCTACAATGAGCAGTTCTTC. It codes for CASSAPSRGSSYNEQFF. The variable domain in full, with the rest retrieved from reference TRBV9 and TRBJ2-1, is DSGVTQTPKHLITATGQRVTLRCSPRSGDLSVYWYQQSLDQGLQFLIQYYNGEERAKGNILERFSAQQFPDLHSELNLSSLELGDSALYFCASSAPSRGSSYNEQFFGPGTRLTVL.

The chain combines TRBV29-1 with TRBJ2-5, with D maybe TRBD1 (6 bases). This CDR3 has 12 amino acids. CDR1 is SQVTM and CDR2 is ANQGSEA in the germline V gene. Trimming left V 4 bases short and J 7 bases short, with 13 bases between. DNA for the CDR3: TGCAGCGTTGGAGGGGGTCCAGGGACCCAGTACTTC. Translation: CSVGGGPGTQYF.

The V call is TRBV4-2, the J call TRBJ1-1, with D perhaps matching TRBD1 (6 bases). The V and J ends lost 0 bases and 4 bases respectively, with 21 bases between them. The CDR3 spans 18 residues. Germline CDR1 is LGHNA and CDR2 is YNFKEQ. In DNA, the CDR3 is TGTGCCAGCAGCCAAGATTATCACAGGGCGAACTCAGTCACTGAAGCTTTCTTT. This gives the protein CASSQDYHRANSVTEAFF.

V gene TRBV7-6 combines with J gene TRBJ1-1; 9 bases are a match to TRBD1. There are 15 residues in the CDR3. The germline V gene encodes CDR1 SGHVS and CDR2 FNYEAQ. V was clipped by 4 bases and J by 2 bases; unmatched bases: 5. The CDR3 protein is CASSWGQGPNTEAFF. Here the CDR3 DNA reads TGTGCCAGCAGCTGGGGACAGGGCCCAAACACTGAAGCTTTCTTT. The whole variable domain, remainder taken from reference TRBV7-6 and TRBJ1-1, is GAGVSQSPRYKVTKRGQDVALRCDPISGHVSLYWYRQALGQGPEFLTYFNYEAQQDKSGLPNDRFSAERPEGSISTLTIQRTEQRDSAMYRCASSWGQGPNTEAFFGQGTRLTVV.

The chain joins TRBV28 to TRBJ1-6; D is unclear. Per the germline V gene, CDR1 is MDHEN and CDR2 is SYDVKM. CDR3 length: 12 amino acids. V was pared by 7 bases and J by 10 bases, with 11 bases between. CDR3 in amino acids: CASTLLGSPLHF. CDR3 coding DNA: TGTGCCAGCACCCTGTTGGGATCACCCCTCCACTTT.

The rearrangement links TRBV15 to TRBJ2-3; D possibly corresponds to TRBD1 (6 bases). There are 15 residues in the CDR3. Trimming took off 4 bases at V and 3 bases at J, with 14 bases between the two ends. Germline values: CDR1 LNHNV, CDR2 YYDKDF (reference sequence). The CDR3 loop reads CATSNLQGGTDTQYF. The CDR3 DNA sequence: TGTGCCACCAGCAACCTACAGGGCGGGACAGATACGCAGTATTTT.

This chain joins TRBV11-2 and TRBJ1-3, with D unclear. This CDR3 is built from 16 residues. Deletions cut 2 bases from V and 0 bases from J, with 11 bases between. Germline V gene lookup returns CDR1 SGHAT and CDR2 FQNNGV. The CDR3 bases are TGTGCCAGCAGCTTAAGGGTTATCTACTCTGGAAACACCATATATTTT. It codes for CASSLRVIYSGNTIYF.

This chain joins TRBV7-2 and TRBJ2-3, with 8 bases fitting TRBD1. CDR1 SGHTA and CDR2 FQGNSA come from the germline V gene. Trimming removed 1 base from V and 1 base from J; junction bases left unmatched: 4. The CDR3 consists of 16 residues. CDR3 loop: CASSLGWGQGTDTQYF. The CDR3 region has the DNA TGTGCCAGCAGCTTAGGTTGGGGACAGGGCACAGATACGCAGTATTTT.

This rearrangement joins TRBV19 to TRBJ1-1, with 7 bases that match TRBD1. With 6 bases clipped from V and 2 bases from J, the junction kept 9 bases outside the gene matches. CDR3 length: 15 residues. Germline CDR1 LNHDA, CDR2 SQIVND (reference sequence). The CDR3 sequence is CASSPRGQFNTEAFF. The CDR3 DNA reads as TGTGCCAGTAGCCCCAGGGGACAGTTTAACACTGAAGCTTTCTTT.

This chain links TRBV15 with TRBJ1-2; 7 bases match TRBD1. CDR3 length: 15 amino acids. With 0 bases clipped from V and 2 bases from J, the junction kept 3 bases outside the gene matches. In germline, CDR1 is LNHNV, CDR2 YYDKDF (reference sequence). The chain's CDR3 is CATSREARGNYGYTF. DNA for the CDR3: TGTGCCACCAGCAGAGAGGCCAGGGGGAACTATGGCTACACCTTC.

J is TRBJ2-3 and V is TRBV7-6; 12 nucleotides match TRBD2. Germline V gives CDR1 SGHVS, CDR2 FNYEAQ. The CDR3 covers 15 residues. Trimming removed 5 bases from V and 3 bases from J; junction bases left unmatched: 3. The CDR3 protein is CASSLLAGGTDTQYF. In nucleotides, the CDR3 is TGTGCCAGCAGCCTACTAGCGGGGGGTACAGATACGCAGTATTTT. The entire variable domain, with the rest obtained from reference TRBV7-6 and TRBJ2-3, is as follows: GAGVSQSPRYKVTKRGQDVALRCDPISGHVSLYWYRQALGQGPEFLTYFNYEAQQDKSGLPNDRFSAERPEGSISTLTIQRTEQRDSAMYRCASSLLAGGTDTQYFGPGTRLTVL.

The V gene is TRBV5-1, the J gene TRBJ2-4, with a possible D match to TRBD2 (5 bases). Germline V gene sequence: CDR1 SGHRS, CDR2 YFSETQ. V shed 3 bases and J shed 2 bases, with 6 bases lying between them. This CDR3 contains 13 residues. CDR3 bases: TGCGCCAGCAGCTCCGGGACCAAAAACATTCAGTACTTC. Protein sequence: CASSSGTKNIQYF.

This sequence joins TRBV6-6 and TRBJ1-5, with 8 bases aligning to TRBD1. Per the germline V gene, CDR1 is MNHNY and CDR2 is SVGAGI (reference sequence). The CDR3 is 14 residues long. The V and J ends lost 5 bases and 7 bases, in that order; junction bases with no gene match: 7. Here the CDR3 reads CASSASTGGQPQHF. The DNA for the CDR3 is TGTGCCAGCAGTGCTTCCACAGGGGGACAGCCCCAGCATTTT.

This chain's CDR3 is CASTTQKGPMNTEAFF. The DNA for the CDR3 is TGTGCCAGCACCACTCAAAAGGGGCCAATGAACACTGAAGCTTTCTTT. V is TRBV27 and J is TRBJ1-1, with D perhaps matching TRBD1 (5 bases). This CDR3 is 16 amino acids long. V was clipped by 7 bases and J by 0 bases, with 18 bases between them. Germline V gives CDR1 MNHEY, CDR2 SMNVEV (reference sequence).

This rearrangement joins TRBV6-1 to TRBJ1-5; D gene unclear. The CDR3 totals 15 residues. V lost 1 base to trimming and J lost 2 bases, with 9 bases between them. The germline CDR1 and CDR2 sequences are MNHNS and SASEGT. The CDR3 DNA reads TGTGCCAGCAGTGAAGGACACACACGCAATCAGCCCCAGCATTTT. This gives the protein CASSEGHTRNQPQHF.

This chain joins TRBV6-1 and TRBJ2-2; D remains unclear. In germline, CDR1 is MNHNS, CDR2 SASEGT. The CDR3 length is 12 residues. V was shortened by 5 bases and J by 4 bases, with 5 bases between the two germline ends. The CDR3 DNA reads TGTGCCAGCAGTCTAGGCACCGGGGAGCTGTTTTTT. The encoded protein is CASSLGTGELFF.

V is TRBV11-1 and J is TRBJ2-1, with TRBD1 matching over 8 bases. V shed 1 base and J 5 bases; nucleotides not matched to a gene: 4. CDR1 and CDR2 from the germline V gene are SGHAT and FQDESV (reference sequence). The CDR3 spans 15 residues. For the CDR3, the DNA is TGTGCCAGCAGCTTAGGGCAGGGGGCAGACAATGAGCAGTTCTTC. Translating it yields CASSLGQGADNEQFF.

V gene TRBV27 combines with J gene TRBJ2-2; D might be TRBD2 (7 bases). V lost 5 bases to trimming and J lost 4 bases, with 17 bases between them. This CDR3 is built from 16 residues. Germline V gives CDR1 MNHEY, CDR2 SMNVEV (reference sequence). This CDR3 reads CASSPWGGASTGELFF. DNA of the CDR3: TGTGCCAGCAGTCCTTGGGGGGGGGCCAGCACCGGGGAGCTGTTTTTT.

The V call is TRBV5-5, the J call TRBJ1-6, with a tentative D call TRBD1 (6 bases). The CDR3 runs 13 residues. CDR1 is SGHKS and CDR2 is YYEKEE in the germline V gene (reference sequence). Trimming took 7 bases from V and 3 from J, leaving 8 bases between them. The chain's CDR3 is CASWDNYNSPLHF. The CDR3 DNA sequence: TGTGCCAGCTGGGACAACTATAATTCACCCCTCCACTTT.

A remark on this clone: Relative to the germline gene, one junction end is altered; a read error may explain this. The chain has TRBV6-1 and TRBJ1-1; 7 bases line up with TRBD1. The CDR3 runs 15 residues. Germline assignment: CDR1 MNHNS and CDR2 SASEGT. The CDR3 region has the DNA TGTGCCAGCAGAGAAGCCCAGACAGGGAGAACTGAAGCTTTCTTT. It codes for CASREAQTGRTEAFF.

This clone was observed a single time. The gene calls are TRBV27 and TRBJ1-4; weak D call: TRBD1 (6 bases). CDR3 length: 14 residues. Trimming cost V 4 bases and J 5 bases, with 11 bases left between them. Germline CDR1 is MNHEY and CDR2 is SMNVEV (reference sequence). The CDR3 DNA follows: TGTGCCAGCAGTTACACAGGGAGAAATGAAAAACTGTTTTTT. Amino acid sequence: CASSYTGRNEKLFF. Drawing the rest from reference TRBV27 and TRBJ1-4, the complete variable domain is EAQVTQNPRYLITVTGKKLTVTCSQNMNHEYMSWYRQDPGLGLRQIYYSMNVEVTDKGDVPEGYKVSRKEKRNFPLILESPSPNQTSLYFCASSYTGRNEKLFFGSGTQLSVL.

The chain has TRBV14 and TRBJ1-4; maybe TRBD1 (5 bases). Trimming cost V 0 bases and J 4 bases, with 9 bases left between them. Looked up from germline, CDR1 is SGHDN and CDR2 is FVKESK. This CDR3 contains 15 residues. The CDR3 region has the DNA TGTGCCAGCAGCCAAGATCGACAGTATAATGAAAAACTGTTTTTT. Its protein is CASSQDRQYNEKLFF.

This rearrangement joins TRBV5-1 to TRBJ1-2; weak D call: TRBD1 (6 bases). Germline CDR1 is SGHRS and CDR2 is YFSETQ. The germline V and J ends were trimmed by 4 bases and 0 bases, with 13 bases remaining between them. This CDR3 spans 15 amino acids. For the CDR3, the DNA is TGCGCCAGCAGCGAAGAACAGGGAACTAACTATGGCTACACCTTC. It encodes CASSEEQGTNYGYTF.

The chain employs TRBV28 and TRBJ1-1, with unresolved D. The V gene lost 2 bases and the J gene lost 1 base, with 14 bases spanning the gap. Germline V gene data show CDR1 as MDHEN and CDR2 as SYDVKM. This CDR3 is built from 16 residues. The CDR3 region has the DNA TGTGCCAGCAGTTTAATTGGGGATTACACGAACACTGAAGCTTTCTTT. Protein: CASSLIGDYTNTEAFF.